This TCR beta chain was identified during a study of cytomegalovirus exposure and HLA in healthy donors. Overall study findings and caveats: An analysis done earlier found most TCR beta V segments productive about 87% or about 30% of the time.

On this clone: Its target is unknown.

Both 60 Vbeta primers and 13 Jbeta primers went into the PCR. Profiling relied on immunoSEQ multiplex PCR, and the TCRdb table lists in-frame clones only, not all of them. The sample records tens of thousands of clones, around 73% being singletons. Sequencing was carried out using PBMCs. This sequence originates from a man in his fifties in good health and CMV-seronegative.

DNA of the CDR3: TGTGCCAGCAAACCAAGGGGATGGAACACCGGGGAGCTGTTTTTT. Translating gives CASKPRGWNTGELFF. The V call is TRBV2, the J call TRBJ2-2; D perhaps matches TRBD1 (5 bases). Germline lookup yields CDR1 SNHLY and CDR2 FYNNEI. Trimming removed 7 bases from V and 1 base from J, with 13 bases in between. CDR3 length: 15 amino acids.